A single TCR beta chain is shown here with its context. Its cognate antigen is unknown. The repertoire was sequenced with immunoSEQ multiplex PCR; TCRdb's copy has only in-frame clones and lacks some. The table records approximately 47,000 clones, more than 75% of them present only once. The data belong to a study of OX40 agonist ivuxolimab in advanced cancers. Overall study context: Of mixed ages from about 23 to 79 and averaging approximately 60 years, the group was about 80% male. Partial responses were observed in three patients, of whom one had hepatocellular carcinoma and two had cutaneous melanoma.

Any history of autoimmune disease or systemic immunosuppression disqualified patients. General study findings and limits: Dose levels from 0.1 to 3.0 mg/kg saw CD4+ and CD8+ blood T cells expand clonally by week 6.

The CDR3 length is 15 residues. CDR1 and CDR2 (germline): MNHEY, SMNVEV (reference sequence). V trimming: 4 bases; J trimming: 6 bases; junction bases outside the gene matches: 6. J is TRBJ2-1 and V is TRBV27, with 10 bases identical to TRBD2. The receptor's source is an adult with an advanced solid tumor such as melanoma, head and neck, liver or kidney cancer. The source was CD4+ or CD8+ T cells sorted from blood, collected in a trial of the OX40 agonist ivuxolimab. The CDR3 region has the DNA TGTGCCAGCAGTTCCTTCACTAGCGGGACCAATGAGCAGTTCTTC. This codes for CASSSFTSGTNEQFF.